This entry concerns a single T cell receptor beta chain. The data stem from a study of blood T cell repertoires in COVID-19. Some clones are missing from TCRdb's copy, which holds only in-frame ones; the method was immunoSEQ multiplex PCR. The table records about 64,000 clones, around 85% of them present only once. Sequences were obtained from peripheral blood. The clonotype originates from a man aged 40-55 years with acute or convalescent COVID-19.

CDR3 sequence: CASSFGGQKNTEAFF. In DNA form, the CDR3 reads TGCGCCAGCAGCTTTGGGGGACAGAAGAACACTGAAGCTTTCTTT. This chain uses TRBV5-1 with TRBJ1-1; 7 bases align to TRBD1. The V and J ends lost 2 bases and 1 base, in that order; junction bases with no gene match: 5. Germline values: CDR1 SGHRS, CDR2 YFSETQ. The CDR3 totals 15 residues.